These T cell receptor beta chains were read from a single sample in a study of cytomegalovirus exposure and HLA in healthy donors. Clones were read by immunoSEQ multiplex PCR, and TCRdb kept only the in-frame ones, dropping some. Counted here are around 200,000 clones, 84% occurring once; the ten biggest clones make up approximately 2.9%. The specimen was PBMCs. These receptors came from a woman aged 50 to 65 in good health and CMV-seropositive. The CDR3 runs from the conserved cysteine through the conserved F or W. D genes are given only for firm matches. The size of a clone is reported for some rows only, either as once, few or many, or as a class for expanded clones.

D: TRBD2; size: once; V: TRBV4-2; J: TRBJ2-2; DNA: TGTGCCAGCAGCCAAGGTAGTGGACTAGCGGGGGGGCACACCGGGGAGCTGTTTTTT; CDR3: CASSQGSGLAGGHTGELFF
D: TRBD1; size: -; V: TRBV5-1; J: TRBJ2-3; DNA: TGCGCCAGCAGCGTAAATGACAGGGGGCGCGGAGATACGCAGTATTTT; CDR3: CASSVNDRGRGDTQYF
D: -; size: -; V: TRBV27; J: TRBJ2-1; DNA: TGTGCCAGCAGTCATCGACAGAGCTCCTACAATGAGCAGTTCTTC; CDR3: CASSHRQSSYNEQFF
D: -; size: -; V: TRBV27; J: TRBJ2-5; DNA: TGTGCCAGCAGTTCCTCTAGAGCCCTTCAAGAGACCCAGTACTTC; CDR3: CASSSSRALQETQYF
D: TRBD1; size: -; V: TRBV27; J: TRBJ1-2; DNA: TGTGCCAGCAGTTTCGCCCGGGACAGGGTACTCCTGGAATCTAACTATGGCTACACCTTC; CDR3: CASSFARDRVLLESNYGYTF
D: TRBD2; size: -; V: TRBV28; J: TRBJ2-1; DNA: TGTGCCAGCAGCCTGCTAGCGGGGGGCTCCTACAATGAGCAGTTCTTC; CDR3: CASSLLAGGSYNEQFF
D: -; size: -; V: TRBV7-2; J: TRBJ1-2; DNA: TGTGCCAGCGTCCTATCTGTCTTAAACTATGGCTACACCTTC; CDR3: CASVLSVLNYGYTF
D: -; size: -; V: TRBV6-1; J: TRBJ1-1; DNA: TGTGCCAGCAGCCGCGAGACTGTTATGAACACTGAAGCTTTCTTT; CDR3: CASSRETVMNTEAFF
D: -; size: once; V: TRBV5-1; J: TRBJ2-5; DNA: TGCGCCAGCAGCATACAGGGAGGGGAGACCCAGTACTTC; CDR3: CASSIQGGETQYF
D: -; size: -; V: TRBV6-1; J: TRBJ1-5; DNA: TGTGCCAGCAGTCCCCCAGGGAATCAGCCCCAGCATTTT; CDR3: CASSPPGNQPQHF